This T cell receptor beta chain came from a study of graft-versus-host responses after intestinal transplantation. Study-wide background: Among the recipients, all got anti-thymocyte globulin induction and then tacrolimus and steroids for roughly three years.

CDR1 is MNHEY and CDR2 is SVGAGI in the germline V gene. Losses at the gene ends were 5 bases for V and 4 bases for J; bases not matched to a gene: 10. The CDR3 spans 15 residues. The method was immunoSEQ multiplex PCR; TCRdb's version includes in-frame clones alone and lacks a portion of them. The sample consists of about 8,000 clones, approximately 72% of them appearing once. Study conclusions and caveats: Graft-donor T cell macrochimerism in patients accompanied high graft-versus-host to host-versus-graft clonal ratios in allografts. GvH clones detected in recipient marrow included some appearing first in ileum or blood.

With respect to this clone: Antigen: not known.

From the graft tissue, intraepithelial and lamina propria lymphocytes were released through processing. The sample here was ileum tissue, taken roughly 230 days after intestinal transplant. The rearrangement joins TRBV6-5 to TRBJ1-2, with 7 bases that match TRBD1. The sequence was collected from a human patient who received an intestinal transplant, so some T cells may come from the graft donor. CDR3 amino acids: CASSVTGTAFYGYTF. CDR3 DNA: TGTGCCAGCAGTGTAACCGGGACAGCCTTCTATGGCTACACCTTC.